Reported below is one T cell receptor beta chain. This clonotype was seen a handful of times. What this receptor recognizes is not known. Base qualities are not provided; no much larger clone lies one nucleotide away. The CDR3 runs 14 amino acids, cysteine and phenylalanine included. Of all the DNA, just the CDR3 is kept, 42 bases in frame from base 1. The germline V gene specifies SQVTM as CDR1 and ANQGSEA as CDR2. The V and J ends are trimmed by 8 bases and 4 bases, leaving 17 bases between them. The sample originates from a study of patients and donors after allogeneic stem cell transplantation (TCRdb year 2020). The method was RT-PCR. The listed sequencing device is NextSeq 550. TCRdb cleaned the public reads at Q25 with fastp, built clones with MiXCR and kept in-frame beta chains. Each entry is one CDR3 protein sequence, shown with its most common DNA and genes. The sample table contains some 960,000 distinct CDR3 sequences; only one count was recorded for 15% to 20% of them. The top ten constitute around 5.5% of the sample.

The receptor chain draws on TRBV29-1 and TRBJ1-4, and TRBD1 may be the D gene, going by 5 matching bases. Sequencing input: blood, either unsorted or a sorted T cell fraction (not recorded which). This sequence originates from a human donor who was either an allogeneic HSCT recipient or a stem cell or donor lymphocyte infusion donor (not recorded which). It is not recorded whose cells these are; they may come from a transplant donor. The CDR3 protein is CSFMWGAGNEKLFF. The nucleotide sequence reads as follows: TGCAGCTTTATGTGGGGCGCGGGTAATGAAAAACTGTTTTTT.